Each of the 31 T cell receptor beta chains below was sequenced from the same sample in a study of T-cell memory formation after mild COVID-19. TCRdb fed the 5' RACE reads into MiXCR, producing one record per CDR3 protein. Of 240,000 or so distinct CDR3 sequences listed, 7.5% to 10% were seen once; the top ten hold 20% to 25%. Material for sequencing was PBMCs or a T cell subset sorted from them (not recorded which). Every receptor here comes from a man between 18 and 35 years old who had mild COVID-19 (a few samples of this study predate the infection). Cell type and time point are not known.

V and J are TRBV19 and TRBJ1-1; weak D call: TRBD1 (6 bases). The CDR3 has 16 amino acids. Germline loops: CDR1 LNHDA, CDR2 SQIVND (reference sequence). V dropped 3 bases and J dropped 5 bases, with 19 bases sitting between them. The CDR3 region is CASSILPGTRKTEAFF. The DNA for the CDR3 is TGTGCCAGTAGTATTTTGCCCGGGACAAGGAAAACTGAAGCTTTCTTT. Complete variable domain (other parts from reference TRBV19 and TRBJ1-1): DGGITQSPKYLFRKEGQNVTLSCEQNLNHDAMYWYRQDPGQGLRLIYYSQIVNDFQKGDIAEGYSVSREKKESFPLTVTSAQKNPTAFYLCASSILPGTRKTEAFFGQGTRLTVV.

In this sample, this clonotype turned up many times. This chain connects TRBV5-4 to TRBJ2-7; D unclear. The germline gives CDR1 SGHNT, CDR2 YYREEE (reference sequence). The V gene lost 0 bases and the J gene lost 0 bases, with 7 bases spanning the gap. The CDR3 runs 14 residues. The CDR3 nucleotides read TGTGCCAGCAGCTTGGGCCCGAGCTCCTACGAGCAGTACTTC. This gives the protein CASSLGPSSYEQYF.

The V gene is TRBV6-5, the J gene TRBJ2-1; TRBD2 agrees at 12 bases. The germline V gene has CDR1 MNHEY and CDR2 SVGAGI. Trimming removed 6 bases from V and 7 bases from J; junction bases left unmatched: 7. The CDR3 is 15 residues long. CDR3 nucleotide sequence: TGTGCCAGCAGGGCCCTAGCGGGGGGGTGGAATGAGCAGTTCTTC. This translates into CASRALAGGWNEQFF.

This clonotype was found a few times. The gene calls are TRBV5-1 and TRBJ1-6; D ambiguous. V gave up 3 bases and J gave up 4 bases, with 11 bases separating them. Germline V gives CDR1 SGHRS, CDR2 YFSETQ. This CDR3 has 15 residues. This CDR3 is CASSSRPEYNSPLHF. The CDR3, as DNA: TGCGCCAGCAGCTCCCGGCCGGAGTATAATTCACCCCTCCACTTT.

The rearrangement uses TRBV12-3 or TRBV12-4 and TRBJ2-1; a weak D match, TRBD2 (5 bases). V lost 2 bases, J lost 8 bases, and 13 bases lay in between. CDR3 length: 14 amino acids. CDR3 sequence reads: CASSLKGGRDEQFF. As DNA, the CDR3 is TGTGCCAGCAGTTTAAAAGGCGGGCGCGATGAGCAGTTCTTC.

This clonotype was recorded at least ten times. The rearrangement joins TRBV5-1 to TRBJ2-5; TRBD2 matches at 10 bases. CDR3 length: 15 residues. Unmatched junction bases numbered 7, after V lost 4 bases and J lost 4 bases. Germline CDR1 SGHRS, CDR2 YFSETQ. CDR3: CASSRSGGPRETQYF. The CDR3 nucleotides read TGCGCCAGCAGCCGTAGCGGGGGGCCAAGAGAGACCCAGTACTTC.

At least ten counts were recorded for this clonotype. The rearrangement links TRBV7-2 to TRBJ2-1; 15 nucleotides match TRBD2. Germline CDR1 SGHTA, CDR2 FQGNSA. The CDR3 sequence is 15 residues long. V dropped 5 bases and J dropped 9; count of bases not matched to a gene: 5. In DNA form, the CDR3 reads TGTGCCAGCAGCGCAGGACTAGCGGGGGGGTTTGAGCAGTTCTTC. Amino acids: CASSAGLAGGFEQFF.

A few counts support this clonotype. V gene TRBV12-3 or TRBV12-4 combines with J gene TRBJ2-1; possibly TRBD2 for D (5 bases). The CDR3 length is 14 residues. V lost 0 bases, J lost 6 bases, and 9 bases lay in between. Written as DNA, the CDR3 is TGTGCCAGCAGTTTAGCGGCTGCGGGCAATGAGCAGTTCTTC. It codes for CASSLAAAGNEQFF.

At least ten counts were recorded for this clonotype. The J gene is TRBJ2-2, the V gene TRBV27; D perhaps matches TRBD2 (6 bases). The germline V gene encodes CDR1 MNHEY and CDR2 SMNVEV (reference sequence). The CDR3 is 14 residues long. V lost 5 bases and J 3 bases, leaving 10 bases between the germline ends. This chain's CDR3 is CASSLRGDTGELFF. For the CDR3, the DNA is TGTGCCAGCAGTCTGCGGGGTGACACCGGGGAGCTGTTTTTT.

This chain uses TRBV4-3 with TRBJ1-1; D is perhaps TRBD1 (6 bases). The CDR3 is 13 amino acids. Germline V gene data show CDR1 as LGHNA and CDR2 as YSLEER. Trimming took 8 bases from V and 6 from J, leaving 16 bases between them. CDR3 nucleotides: TGCGCCAGCGCAATGTCGGCAGGGGCTGAAGCTTTCTTT. Translated, it gives CASAMSAGAEAFF.

There are a few counts of this clonotype. V and J are TRBV7-9 and TRBJ2-5, with D possibly TRBD2 on 6 matching bases. Trimming removed 2 bases at V and 0 bases at J, with 10 bases between. The CDR3 consists of 15 residues. CDR1 is SEHNR and CDR2 is FQNEAQ in the germline V gene (reference sequence). For the CDR3, the DNA is TGTGCCAGCAGCTTACTAGCGTGGGACCAAGAGACCCAGTACTTC. Protein: CASSLLAWDQETQYF. The complete variable domain, with remaining parts taken from reference TRBV7-9 and TRBJ2-5, reads DTGVSQNPRHKITKRGQNVTFRCDPISEHNRLYWYRQTLGQGPEFLTYFQNEAQLEKSRLLSDRFSAERPKGSFSTLEIQRTEQGDSAMYLCASSLLAWDQETQYFGPGTRLLVL.

This clonotype was counted a few times. The gene calls are TRBV30 and TRBJ1-1; D is undetermined. The CDR3 length is 12 residues. Per the germline V gene, CDR1 is GTSNPN and CDR2 is SVGIG (reference sequence). With 2 bases removed from V and 5 bases from J, the gap between germline ends came to 9 bases. CDR3 bases: TGTGCCTGGAGTAATAAGCCAACTGAAGCTTTCTTT. Translating gives CAWSNKPTEAFF.

This clonotype was detected many times. The V and J genes are TRBV5-1 and TRBJ2-7; possibly TRBD1 or TRBD2 for D (6 bases each). Looked up from germline, CDR1 is SGHRS and CDR2 is YFSETQ. This CDR3 is built from 13 residues. V lost 1 base and J 6 bases, leaving 11 bases between the germline ends. The CDR3 DNA reads as TGCGCCAGCAGCTTGAGTGGGGGGCGCGAGCAGTACGTC. Amino acid sequence: CASSLSGGREQYV.

V is TRBV5-1 and J is TRBJ2-2; possible D gene TRBD2, 6 bases. The CDR3 sequence is 16 residues long. Germline CDR1 is SGHRS and CDR2 is YFSETQ. V lost 0 bases to trimming and J lost 1 base, with 10 bases between them. Written as DNA, the CDR3 is TGCGCCAGCAGCTTGGCCCCGCGGGGGAACACCGGGGAGCTGTTTTTT. This codes for CASSLAPRGNTGELFF. Full variable domain (missing parts from reference TRBV5-1 and TRBJ2-2): KAGVTQTPRYLIKTRGQQVTLSCSPISGHRSVSWYQQTPGQGLQFLFEYFSETQRNKGNFPGRFSGRQFSNSRSEMNVSTLELGDSALYLCASSLAPRGNTGELFFGEGSRLTVL.

This clonotype was observed many times. CDR3 residues: CASSHPKIIAGSSTDTQYF. In DNA, the CDR3 is TGCGCCAGCAGCCATCCAAAGATAATTGCCGGATCCTCCACAGATACGCAGTATTTT. V gene TRBV4-3 combines with J gene TRBJ2-3; D is ambiguous. Germline V gene sequence: CDR1 LGHNA, CDR2 YSLEER. This CDR3 is 19 amino acids long. Trimming stripped 3 bases from V and 2 bases from J, with 24 bases between.

V is TRBV4-3 and J is TRBJ1-4; possible D gene TRBD1, 6 bases. V was trimmed by 8 bases and J by 8 bases, leaving 15 bases between them. The CDR3 is 13 residues long. CDR1 and CDR2 from the germline V gene are LGHNA and YSLEER. The CDR3 is CASGVPGEEKLFF. The CDR3 coding sequence is TGCGCCAGCGGGGTCCCAGGGGAGGAAAAACTGTTTTTT.

This clonotype was observed a handful of times. The chain links TRBV7-6 to TRBJ2-1; 10 positions agree with TRBD2. J was trimmed by 6 bases and V by 5 bases; bases with no gene match: 13. Germline V gives CDR1 SGHVS, CDR2 FNYEAQ. This CDR3 is 17 amino acids long. CDR3 in DNA: TGTGCCAGCAGCCCCATATTGAGCGGGGGGGCATTCAATGAGCAGTTCTTC. It translates to CASSPILSGGAFNEQFF.

This clonotype has only a few counts. The V and J genes are TRBV28 and TRBJ1-2; D unresolved. This CDR3 contains 14 residues. Germline V gives CDR1 MDHEN, CDR2 SYDVKM. V lost 6 bases and J 4 bases, leaving 15 bases between the germline ends. CDR3 in amino acids: CASRTRLGSYGYTF. CDR3 DNA sequence: TGTGCCAGCAGGACTCGTCTGGGATCCTATGGCTACACCTTC.

This clonotype was recorded many times. This rearrangement joins TRBV25-1 to TRBJ2-4; no clear D gene. Per the germline V gene, CDR1 is MGHDK and CDR2 is SYGVNS. The CDR3 has 15 residues. V lost 5 bases and J lost 0, with 11 bases in between. Here the CDR3 DNA reads TGTGCCAGCAGTCCCCTTGATCTAGCCAAAAACATTCAGTACTTC. It translates to CASSPLDLAKNIQYF. The complete variable domain, with remaining parts taken from reference TRBV25-1 and TRBJ2-4, reads EADIYQTPRYLVIGTGKKITLECSQTMGHDKMYWYQQDPGMELHLIHYSYGVNSTEKGDLSSESTVSRIRTEHFPLTLESARPSHTSQYLCASSPLDLAKNIQYFGAGTRLSVL.

At least ten counts were recorded for this clonotype. V usage is TRBV20-1 and J usage is TRBJ1-6; D gene uncertain. CDR3 length: 14 residues. The V end lost 0 bases, the J end lost 9 bases, and 12 bases lay between the germline ends. In germline, CDR1 is DFQATT, CDR2 SNEGSKA (reference sequence). CDR3 region: CSARDPLAISPLHF. The CDR3 DNA follows: TGCAGTGCTAGAGATCCGCTTGCCATTTCACCCCTCCACTTT.

This chain connects TRBV12-3 or TRBV12-4 to TRBJ2-3; 9 bases fit TRBD2. This CDR3 has 14 amino acids. Losses at the gene ends were 3 bases for V and 8 bases for J; bases not matched to a gene: 6. The CDR3 loop reads CASSFAAREGTQYF. Written as DNA, the CDR3 is TGTGCCAGCAGTTTCGCCGCGCGGGAGGGTACGCAGTATTTT.

V and J are TRBV7-8 and TRBJ1-2, with 9 bases that match TRBD1. V shed 4 bases, J shed 3 bases, and the junction held 9 bases outside the gene matches. This CDR3 contains 16 residues. Germline V gene data show CDR1 as SGHVS and CDR2 as FQNEAQ. Written as DNA, the CDR3 is TGTGCCAGCAGCTCCGGAGGACAGGGGCCAGACTATGGCTACACCTTC. It is translated as CASSSGGQGPDYGYTF. Together with reference TRBV7-8 and TRBJ1-2, the CDR3 gives the full variable domain: GAGVSQSPRYKVAKRGQDVALRCDPISGHVSLFWYQQALGQGPEFLTYFQNEAQLDKSGLPSDRFFAERPEGSVSTLKIQRTQQEDSAVYLCASSSGGQGPDYGYTFGSGTRLTVV.

The V and J genes are TRBV2 and TRBJ1-6; no clear D. CDR3 length: 14 residues. CDR1 and CDR2 (germline): SNHLY, FYNNEI. The V gene lost 2 bases and the J gene lost 7 bases, with 9 bases spanning the gap. CDR3 DNA: TGTGCCAGCAGTGAAAGTAATAGGAATTCACCCCTCCACTTT. Translated: CASSESNRNSPLHF. Looking up the rest from reference TRBV2 and TRBJ1-6 gives the full variable domain: EPEVTQTPSHQVTQMGQEVILRCVPISNHLYFYWYRQILGQKVEFLVSFYNNEISEKSEIFDDQFSVERPDGSNFTLKIRSTKLEDSAMYFCASSESNRNSPLHFGNGTRLTVT.

This clonotype has more than one count but fewer than ten. This chain connects TRBV9 to TRBJ1-2; D gene ambiguous. Looked up from germline, CDR1 is SGDLS and CDR2 is YYNGEE. The CDR3 has 12 amino acids. V was cut by 0 bases and J by 7 bases, with 7 bases left in between. The CDR3 here is CASSVGPSGYTF. In nucleotides, the CDR3 is TGTGCCAGCAGCGTAGGCCCAAGTGGCTACACCTTC. The entire variable domain, with the rest obtained from reference TRBV9 and TRBJ1-2, is as follows: DSGVTQTPKHLITATGQRVTLRCSPRSGDLSVYWYQQSLDQGLQFLIQYYNGEERAKGNILERFSAQQFPDLHSELNLSSLELGDSALYFCASSVGPSGYTFGSGTRLTVV.

The chain employs TRBV5-1 and TRBJ2-5; TRBD2 matches at 7 bases. V lost 4 bases, J lost 0 bases, and 6 bases stayed unmatched. The CDR3 has 15 amino acids. Germline V gene lookup returns CDR1 SGHRS and CDR2 YFSETQ. CDR3 DNA: TGCGCCAGCAGCCCCGGGACTACCAACCAAGAGACCCAGTACTTC. Its translation is CASSPGTTNQETQYF.

The chain combines TRBV11-2 with TRBJ2-7, with 7 positions matching TRBD1. The V and J ends lost 5 bases and 1 base, in that order; junction bases with no gene match: 5. This CDR3 is built from 14 residues. Germline V gene sequence: CDR1 SGHAT, CDR2 FQNNGV. CDR3 coding DNA: TGTGCCAGCAGCATGAGACAGGGTTCCTACGAGCAGTACGTC. Protein product: CASSMRQGSYEQYV.

The sample holds a few counts of this clonotype. V usage is TRBV15 and J usage is TRBJ2-7, with 7 bases identical to TRBD1. Germline V gene lookup returns CDR1 LNHNV and CDR2 YYDKDF (reference sequence). V shed 1 base, J shed 2 bases, and the junction held 8 bases outside the gene matches. This CDR3 spans 16 amino acids. The CDR3 reads CATSRALGTEPYEQYF. CDR3 coding DNA: TGTGCCACCAGCAGAGCCTTAGGGACAGAGCCCTACGAGCAGTACTTC.

This clonotype showed up many times. CDR3 bases: TGTGCCAGCAGCTTTAGCGGGGGACCGTTCTACGAGCAGTACGTC. Encoded protein: CASSFSGGPFYEQYV. V and J are TRBV7-2 and TRBJ2-7; 9 nucleotides match TRBD2. This CDR3 is 15 amino acids long. CDR1 and CDR2 from the germline V gene are SGHTA and FQGNSA. The trim removed 3 bases at V and 3 bases at J, leaving 6 bases unmatched.

The chain uses TRBV4-1 and TRBJ2-1; TRBD1 agrees at 10 bases. Germline V gives CDR1 MGHRA, CDR2 YSYEKL. The CDR3 contains 17 residues. Trimming took 4 bases from V and 4 from J; bases not matched to a gene: 10. The CDR3 sequence is CASSRAAGQGTYNEQFF. The CDR3, as DNA: TGCGCCAGCAGCCGGGCGGCGGGACAGGGGACTTACAATGAGCAGTTCTTC.

The gene calls are TRBV5-1 and TRBJ2-7; 15 bases match TRBD2. CDR1 and CDR2 (germline): SGHRS, YFSETQ. Trimming at V came to 4 bases and at J to 2 bases, leaving 7 bases not matched to a gene. This CDR3 is built from 17 residues. CDR3 sequence reads: CASSRTSGGATTYEQYF. In DNA form, the CDR3 reads TGCGCCAGCAGCCGGACTAGCGGGGGGGCCACAACCTACGAGCAGTACTTC.

This sequence joins TRBV9 and TRBJ1-3; D ambiguous. Per germline, CDR1 SGDLS and CDR2 YYNGEE. The CDR3 has 13 amino acids. V lost 0 bases and J 3 bases, leaving 4 bases between the germline ends. Here the CDR3 DNA reads TGTGCCAGCAGCGTAGAGTATGGAAACACCATATATTTT. Protein sequence: CASSVEYGNTIYF.